The 30 T cell receptor beta chains presented below share a single source sample, sequenced in a study of blood T cell repertoires in COVID-19 (dated by TCRdb to 2019 to 2021). Library method: the immunoSEQ multiplex PCR assay. TCRdb provides this immuneACCESS table in a form limited to in-frame rearrangements. Some clones are lacking; in checked studies, under half of them reflect an unresolved V gene, and why the rest are absent is not known. This sample is represented by about 250,000 clones; about four fifths of them were singletons. The ten largest clones capture roughly 10% of the sample. Sequenced material: peripheral blood. The source is a man older than 75 with acute or convalescent COVID-19.

The chain uses TRBV5-8 and TRBJ1-2; 8 nucleotides agree with TRBD1. This CDR3 comprises 17 residues. Losses at the gene ends were 6 bases for V and 1 base for J; bases not matched to a gene: 14. Germline V gene lookup returns CDR1 SGHTS and CDR2 YDEGEE. The CDR3 bases are TGTGCCAGCAAACTAGACAGGGACAGGACTTATAACTATGGCTACACCTTC. Translated: CASKLDRDRTYNYGYTF.

The rearrangement joins TRBV10-2 to TRBJ1-5; 7 bases are a match to TRBD1. V was clipped by 6 bases and J by 2 bases; unmatched bases: 4. Germline lookup yields CDR1 WSHSY and CDR2 SAAADI. The length of the CDR3 is 14 residues. CDR3 region: CASRTGVGNQPQHF. DNA for the CDR3: TGCGCCAGCAGAACAGGGGTGGGCAATCAGCCCCAGCATTTT.

The chain employs TRBV12-3 or TRBV12-4 and TRBJ1-5, with D perhaps TRBD1 (5 bases). The CDR3 has 13 residues. V lost 4 bases and J 2 bases, leaving 6 bases between the germline ends. CDR3 in DNA: TGTGCCAGCAGTTCAGGGCGCAATCAGCCCCAGCATTTT. Protein product: CASSSGRNQPQHF.

The chain employs TRBV6-6 and TRBJ1-1; D is ambiguous. This CDR3 region has 13 residues. V lost 7 bases and J 4 bases, leaving 13 bases between the germline ends. Germline V lookup: CDR1 MNHNY, CDR2 SVGAGI (reference sequence). Here the CDR3 DNA reads TGTGCCAGCATTCAAGAGGGAATCACTGAAGCTTTCTTT. It codes for CASIQEGITEAFF.

This sequence joins TRBV27 and TRBJ1-4; TRBD1 matches 7 bases. The CDR3 runs to 13 residues. Germline V gene sequence: CDR1 MNHEY, CDR2 SMNVEV (reference sequence). V gave up 4 bases and J gave up 7 bases; unmatched junction bases: 3. The CDR3 loop reads CASSWKGAEKLFF. The CDR3 coding sequence is TGTGCCAGCAGTTGGAAGGGGGCTGAAAAACTGTTTTTT. The complete variable domain, with remaining parts taken from reference TRBV27 and TRBJ1-4, reads EAQVTQNPRYLITVTGKKLTVTCSQNMNHEYMSWYRQDPGLGLRQIYYSMNVEVTDKGDVPEGYKVSRKEKRNFPLILESPSPNQTSLYFCASSWKGAEKLFFGSGTQLSVL.

This rearrangement joins TRBV6-5 to TRBJ2-7, with 10 nucleotides matching TRBD2. The length of the CDR3 is 12 residues. Trimming took 6 bases from V and 11 from J; bases not matched to a gene: 7. Germline CDR1 MNHEY, CDR2 SVGAGI. CDR3 in DNA: TGTGCCAGCAGCTCGGGACTAGCGAAGGAGTACTTC. It yields the protein CASSSGLAKEYF.

This clone was seen many times. Other DNA sequences within the sample encode an identical CDR3. The V call is TRBV2, the J call TRBJ1-1, with D perhaps TRBD1 (5 bases). This CDR3 has 14 amino acids. Germline V lookup: CDR1 SNHLY, CDR2 FYNNEI. Trimming took 3 bases from V and 2 from J, leaving 10 bases between them. This CDR3 reads CASSEPGGNTEAFF. Written as DNA, the CDR3 is TGTGCCAGCAGTGAGCCGGGGGGAAACACTGAAGCTTTCTTT.

This sequence joins TRBV5-6 and TRBJ1-6; D is possibly TRBD1 (6 bases). Trimming removed 0 bases at V and 9 bases at J, with 13 bases between. The length of the CDR3 is 15 residues. In germline, CDR1 is SGHDT, CDR2 YYEEEE. This CDR3 is CASSLAGGPGSPLHF. The CDR3 nucleotides are TGTGCCAGCAGCTTGGCCGGGGGGCCTGGTTCACCCCTCCACTTT.

This sequence joins TRBV5-1 and TRBJ2-2; 9 nucleotides align to TRBD1. The germline V gene has CDR1 SGHRS and CDR2 YFSETQ. V was pared by 0 bases and J by 6 bases, with 3 bases of the junction left unmatched. The CDR3 covers 15 residues. The CDR3 DNA reads TGCGCCAGCAGCTTGGGGGGACAGGGCTCCGGGGAGCTGTTTTTT. This gives the protein CASSLGGQGSGELFF.

V and J are TRBV5-4 and TRBJ2-3; 13 bases line up with TRBD2. Germline V gene sequence: CDR1 SGHNT, CDR2 YYREEE (reference sequence). After removal of 0 bases from V and 4 bases from J, the junction contained 2 bases not matched to a gene. The CDR3 runs 16 residues. The DNA of the CDR3 is TGTGCCAGCAGCTTGGAGGGACTAGCGGGGCCAGATACGCAGTATTTT. This translates into CASSLEGLAGPDTQYF.

This chain joins TRBV2 and TRBJ1-2; the match to TRBD1 covers 7 bases. The ends lost 8 bases at V and 0 bases at J; junction bases unmatched: 6. This CDR3 is built from 14 residues. Germline V gives CDR1 SNHLY, CDR2 FYNNEI. The CDR3 bases are TGTGCCAGCTTCCCAGACAGGGCTAACTATGGCTACACCTTC. This codes for CASFPDRANYGYTF.

This clone was detected only a few times. V is TRBV29-1 and J is TRBJ2-2; 10 bases align to TRBD1. The CDR3 runs 13 residues. V was clipped by 4 bases and J by 5 bases; unmatched bases: 1. The germline V gene has CDR1 SQVTM and CDR2 ANQGSEA. The CDR3 is CSVAGQGTGELFF. Written as DNA, the CDR3 is TGCAGCGTTGCGGGACAGGGGACCGGGGAGCTGTTTTTT.

The genes are TRBV6-5 and TRBJ1-3, with D hard to call. CDR1 and CDR2 from the germline V gene are MNHEY and SVGAGI. With 0 bases removed from V and 4 bases from J, the gap between germline ends came to 10 bases. CDR3 size: 15 residues. The CDR3 loop reads CASSYSMRSGNTIYF. The CDR3 bases are TGTGCCAGCAGTTACTCGATGAGGTCAGGAAACACCATATATTTT.

The rearrangement joins TRBV9 to TRBJ1-1; D uncertain. This CDR3 has 13 amino acids. Germline CDR1 is SGDLS and CDR2 is YYNGEE. V lost 2 bases to trimming and J lost 4 bases, with 9 bases between them. The CDR3 DNA reads as TGTGCCAGCAGCGTTATGGCGGGCACTGAAGCTTTCTTT. The encoded protein is CASSVMAGTEAFF.

The V and J genes are TRBV27 and TRBJ2-3; D is ambiguous. V lost 7 bases, J lost 6 bases, and 17 bases lay in between. CDR3 length: 14 amino acids. The germline V gene encodes CDR1 MNHEY and CDR2 SMNVEV (reference sequence). CDR3 in amino acids: CASNRGLRTDTQYF. CDR3 sequence (DNA): TGTGCCAGCAATCGCGGCCTAAGAACGGATACGCAGTATTTT.

The V and J genes are TRBV30 and TRBJ1-6, with TRBD1 as a possible D gene (5 bases). The germline gives CDR1 GTSNPN, CDR2 SVGIG (reference sequence). The CDR3 contains 16 residues. V gave up 4 bases and J gave up 3 bases, with 16 bases separating them. The DNA for the CDR3 is TGTGCCTGGAAAGTACCCGAGCAGGGCTATAATTCACCCCTCCACTTT. Amino acids: CAWKVPEQGYNSPLHF.

The chain is built from TRBV4-1 and TRBJ2-7, with no clear D. The CDR3 loop spans 14 amino acids. CDR1 is MGHRA, CDR2 YSYEKL, per germline. V was trimmed by 0 bases and J by 3 bases, leaving 9 bases between them. CDR3 amino acids: CASSQDWSFYEQYF. CDR3 bases: TGCGCCAGCAGCCAAGATTGGAGTTTCTACGAGCAGTACTTC.

As for this clone: The same CDR3 can be traced to other DNA sequences in this sample. The chain links TRBV18 to TRBJ1-1; 8 nucleotides align to TRBD1. CDR1 and CDR2 (germline): KGHSH, LQKENI. This CDR3 contains 15 residues. V shed 3 bases and J 0 bases; nucleotides not matched to a gene: 3. This CDR3 is CASSPLDRVNTEAFF. CDR3 DNA: TGTGCCAGCTCACCGCTGGACAGGGTGAACACTGAAGCTTTCTTT.

This chain connects TRBV30 to TRBJ1-4; 8 bases match TRBD1. Per the germline V gene, CDR1 is GTSNPN and CDR2 is SVGIG (reference sequence). This CDR3 has 12 residues. Unmatched junction bases numbered 4, after V lost 3 bases and J lost 10 bases. CDR3: CAWRLQGGKLFF. In nucleotides, the CDR3 is TGTGCCTGGAGGTTACAGGGGGGAAAACTGTTTTTT.

The chain links TRBV9 to TRBJ2-2; a possible D gene is TRBD2 (5 bases). Germline V gene data show CDR1 as SGDLS and CDR2 as YYNGEE. The CDR3 is 14 residues long. V was trimmed by 0 bases and J by 7 bases, leaving 10 bases between them. The CDR3 here is CASSVVGEVGELFF. Written as DNA, the CDR3 is TGTGCCAGCAGCGTAGTGGGAGAGGTCGGGGAGCTGTTTTTT.

The chain combines TRBV18 with TRBJ2-7; 9 bases map to TRBD1. CDR1 KGHSH and CDR2 LQKENI come from the germline V gene. V shed 1 base and J 5 bases; nucleotides not matched to a gene: 6. The length of the CDR3 is 15 residues. CDR3 amino acids: CASSPRTGGQNEQYF. The DNA of the CDR3 is TGTGCCAGCTCACCACGTACAGGGGGCCAGAACGAGCAGTACTTC.

The V call is TRBV3-1 (or the pseudogene TRBV3-2), the J call TRBJ2-7, with a possible D match to TRBD2 (6 bases). The ends were cut back, 4 bases at V and 2 bases at J, with 12 bases in the middle. The CDR3 loop spans 14 amino acids. Germline-derived CDR1 and CDR2 are LGHDT and YNNKEL (reference sequence). This chain's CDR3 is CASSRSGLTYEQYF. CDR3 sequence (DNA): TGTGCCAGCAGCCGGTCCGGACTAACCTACGAGCAGTACTTC.

This chain connects TRBV5-6 to TRBJ2-5; 11 bases line up with TRBD1. CDR3 length: 16 amino acids. J lost 1 base, V lost 0 bases, and 2 bases had no gene match. From germline, CDR1 is SGHDT and CDR2 YYEEEE. The CDR3: CASSLAGQGVQETQYF. Here the CDR3 DNA reads TGTGCCAGCAGCTTGGCGGGACAGGGGGTCCAAGAGACCCAGTACTTC.

The chain combines TRBV5-1 with TRBJ1-5, with TRBD1 as a possible D gene (6 bases). Germline values: CDR1 SGHRS, CDR2 YFSETQ. This CDR3 has 16 residues. Trimming took 4 bases from V and 5 from J, leaving 19 bases between them. For the CDR3, the DNA is TGCGCCAGCAGCCTCCAACCCAGGGGTCTGGATCAGCCCCAGCATTTT. Its protein product is CASSLQPRGLDQPQHF.

The CDR3 loop reads CASSPPFHGQGYQPQHF. CDR3 bases: TGTGCCAGCAGTCCGCCGTTCCATGGACAGGGATATCAGCCCCAGCATTTT. The chain employs TRBV28 and TRBJ1-5; 8 bases are shared with TRBD1. The V gene end was trimmed by 5 bases and the J gene end by 5 bases; junction bases not matched to a gene: 14. CDR1 and CDR2 (germline): MDHEN, SYDVKM. The CDR3 runs 17 residues. Drawing the rest from reference TRBV28 and TRBJ1-5, the complete variable domain is DVKVTQSSRYLVKRTGEKVFLECVQDMDHENMFWYRQDPGLGLRLIYFSYDVKMKEKGDIPEGYSVSREKKERFSLILESASTNQTSMYLCASSPPFHGQGYQPQHFGDGTRLSIL.

The V gene is TRBV3-1 (or the pseudogene TRBV3-2), the J gene TRBJ2-1; 8 bases align to TRBD2. The CDR3 contains 16 residues. Trimming removed 1 base from V and 6 bases from J; junction bases left unmatched: 8. Germline V CDR1 and CDR2: LGHDT, YNNKEL (reference sequence). The CDR3 sequence is CASSQGTSGSPNEQFF. The DNA for the CDR3 is TGTGCCAGCAGCCAAGGCACCAGCGGGAGCCCCAATGAGCAGTTCTTC.

V gene TRBV5-1 combines with J gene TRBJ2-1; 13 bases match TRBD2. There are 15 residues in the CDR3. J gave up 10 bases and V 4 bases, and 8 bases lay outside the gene matches. From germline, CDR1 is SGHRS and CDR2 YFSETQ. CDR3 DNA sequence: TGCGCCAGCAGCGTACAAGGACTAGCGGGAGACGAGCAGTTCTTC. Its translation is CASSVQGLAGDEQFF.

This clone was counted a few times. The CDR3 protein is CASSTYGQGEKYF. CDR3 DNA sequence: TGCGCCAGCAGTACCTACGGACAGGGGGAGAAGTACTTC. This chain connects TRBV5-1 to TRBJ2-4, with TRBD1 identical over 10 bases. Germline V gives CDR1 SGHRS, CDR2 YFSETQ. CDR3 length: 13 residues. V shed 5 bases and J 14 bases; nucleotides not matched to a gene: 10. The whole variable domain, filled in from reference TRBV5-1 and TRBJ2-4, reads KAGVTQTPRYLIKTRGQQVTLSCSPISGHRSVSWYQQTPGQGLQFLFEYFSETQRNKGNFPGRFSGRQFSNSRSEMNVSTLELGDSALYLCASSTYGQGEKYFGAGTRLSVL.

In DNA form, the CDR3 reads TGCGCCAGCAGCGAGGGGGTAAGCTACGAGCAGTACTTC. It codes for CASSEGVSYEQYF. V usage is TRBV5-1 and J usage is TRBJ2-7; D is perhaps TRBD1 (6 bases). Trimming shortened V by 4 bases and J by 3 bases, and 11 bases separated the two germline ends. The CDR3 is 13 amino acids. Per the germline V gene, CDR1 is SGHRS and CDR2 is YFSETQ.

The chain links TRBV7-9 to TRBJ2-5; 10 bases fit TRBD2. The CDR3 spans 13 residues. V shed 6 bases and J 11 bases; nucleotides not matched to a gene: 9. CDR1 is SEHNR, CDR2 FQNEAQ, per germline (reference sequence). The CDR3 protein is CASSSLAGVIQYF. The CDR3 DNA follows: TGTGCCAGCAGTTCCCTAGCGGGAGTAATTCAGTACTTC.